Detailed here is one T cell receptor (beta chain). This specimen comes from a study of Tregs in tolerant kidney transplant recipients. Only in-frame clones appear in the TCRdb table, and some are missing; sequencing was by immunoSEQ multiplex PCR. The table gives roughly 50,000 clones; the top ten clones make up about 0.76% of it. This clonotype was sampled from a human donor who received a combined kidney and bone marrow transplant. Sequencing used CD4+ T cells from blood, obtained before the transplant.

The CDR3 bases that were read are TGTGCCATCAGTGAGGGGCTAGCGGGTGGCACAGATACG. This encodes CAISEGLAGGTDT. The whole CDR3 is CAISEGLAGGTDTQYF. V is TRBV10-3 and J is TRBJ2-3, with 8 nucleotides matching TRBD2. The observed sequence ends 3 residues before the CDR3 terminus, with the missing tail filled in from the germline J gene. V shed 2 bases, J shed 1 base, and the junction held 5 bases outside the gene matches. Germline V CDR1 and CDR2: ENHRY, SYGVKD. The CDR3 is 16 residues long.